Following are 27 T cell receptor beta chains from one sample sequenced in a study of blood T cells in healthy people across ages. Then a second PCR, running roughly 7 to 11 cycles, was carried out with a sample-barcoded 5' primer and a J-beta primer mix. MiXCR, applied by TCRdb to the 5' RACE reads, yields one record per CDR3 protein. In the table there are approximately 800,000 distinct CDR3 sequences, about 61% of which are singletons. Sequencing used blood. These TCRs come from a man aged 35 to 55 in good health.

A single count supports this clonotype. The rearrangement links TRBV6-2 or TRBV6-3 to TRBJ2-1; D is unresolved. CDR3 length: 11 residues. Trimming cost V 6 bases and J 9 bases, with 9 bases left between them. The germline V gene has CDR1 MNHEY and CDR2 SVGEGT. The CDR3 coding sequence is TGTGCCAGCAGCACGCTGGGTGAGCAGTTCTTC. Translating gives CASSTLGEQFF.

The genes are TRBV29-1 and TRBJ1-1; unclear D gene. The CDR3 runs to 10 residues. Germline V gene lookup returns CDR1 SQVTM and CDR2 ANQGSEA. The ends were cut back, 3 bases at V and 8 bases at J, with 7 bases in the middle. CDR3 DNA sequence: TGCAGCGTTGATAGGCCCGAAGCTTTCTTT. Translation: CSVDRPEAFF.

The rearrangement links TRBV28 to TRBJ1-2, with 8 bases lining up with TRBD1. CDR1 and CDR2 from the germline V gene are MDHEN and SYDVKM. V lost 3 bases, J lost 8 bases, and 8 bases stayed unmatched. The CDR3 runs 14 residues. The CDR3 DNA sequence: TGTGCCAGCAGTTTCGAGGACAGGGTCTACGGCTACACCTTC. This translates into CASSFEDRVYGYTF.

This clonotype was picked up a small number of times. The chain links TRBV4-3 to TRBJ2-3; 7 nucleotides line up with TRBD2. V dropped 1 base and J dropped 2; count of bases not matched to a gene: 9. The CDR3 is 17 residues long. In germline, CDR1 is LGHNA, CDR2 YSLEER. CDR3 protein: CASSQGANGRHTDTQYF. The CDR3 DNA is TGCGCCAGCAGCCAAGGGGCGAACGGGAGGCACACAGATACGCAGTATTTT.

The chain has TRBV12-3 or TRBV12-4 and TRBJ2-3; 7 bases are a match to TRBD1. V trimming: 9 bases; J trimming: 3 bases; junction bases outside the gene matches: 9. The CDR3 has 14 residues. Here the CDR3 reads CASGRDRVTDTQYF. In nucleotides, the CDR3 is TGTGCCAGTGGACGAGACAGGGTAACAGATACGCAGTATTTT.

The gene calls are TRBV12-5 and TRBJ2-1; 11 nucleotides line up with TRBD1. Trimming at V came to 5 bases and at J to 12 bases, leaving 21 bases not matched to a gene. Germline values: CDR1 LGHNT, CDR2 FRNRAP. The CDR3 is 18 residues long. In DNA, the CDR3 is TGTGCTAGTGGTCCCATGCGGGGGGGACAGGGGGGAGGAGGCACGCAGTTCTTC. This translates into CASGPMRGGQGGGGTQFF.

This clonotype was found a few times. The chain links TRBV20-1 to TRBJ2-5, with TRBD2 matching 9 bases. CDR3 length: 17 residues. Germline V CDR1 and CDR2: DFQATT, SNEGSKA (reference sequence). V was clipped by 3 bases and J by 4 bases; unmatched bases: 15. In DNA form, the CDR3 reads TGCAGTGCTAGCGGGTTATTCCTAGCGGGATTGAGAGAGACCCAGTACTTC. It encodes CSASGLFLAGLRETQYF.

The rearrangement joins TRBV20-1 to TRBJ1-5; D is unclear. This CDR3 region has 15 residues. V lost 0 bases, J lost 0 bases, and 9 bases lay in between. Germline CDR1 DFQATT, CDR2 SNEGSKA (reference sequence). The CDR3 DNA follows: TGCAGTGCTAGAGATTCCAGGAATAGCAATCAGCCCCAGCATTTT. Protein: CSARDSRNSNQPQHF.

The V and J genes are TRBV6-5 and TRBJ2-7; D gene unclear. CDR1 MNHEY and CDR2 SVGAGI come from the germline V gene. This CDR3 has 11 residues. V dropped 1 base and J dropped 10 bases, with 8 bases sitting between them. The CDR3 sequence: CASSYLTVQYF. CDR3 bases: TGTGCCAGCAGTTACTTGACCGTTCAGTACTTC.

This clonotype was seen once. The chain is built from TRBV11-3 and TRBJ2-3; perhaps D is TRBD1 or TRBD2 (6 bases each). Germline CDR1 and CDR2: SGHNT and YENEEA. The CDR3 contains 16 residues. Trimming left V 0 bases short and J 5 bases short, with 15 bases between. The CDR3 reads CASSLDRRGGIDTQYF. The CDR3 bases are TGTGCCAGCAGCTTAGATCGCAGGGGAGGTATAGATACGCAGTATTTT.

This clonotype was seen repeatedly, ten times or more. V is TRBV7-2 and J is TRBJ2-3; 7 bases align to TRBD2. This CDR3 region has 15 residues. Germline CDR1 and CDR2: SGHTA and FQGNSA. Losses at the gene ends were 1 base for V and 1 base for J; bases not matched to a gene: 2. The CDR3 here is CASSLVAGGTDTQYF. The CDR3 DNA is TGTGCCAGCAGCTTAGTCGCGGGGGGCACAGATACGCAGTATTTT.

V and J are TRBV2 and TRBJ2-1, with 7 bases fitting TRBD1. J lost 1 base, V lost 8 bases, and 11 bases had no gene match. CDR3 length: 16 residues. The germline V gene encodes CDR1 SNHLY and CDR2 FYNNEI. In DNA form, the CDR3 reads TGTGCCAGCGGGGACAGCGCTGGGTTATCCTACAATGAGCAGTTCTTC. Its translation: CASGDSAGLSYNEQFF.

This clonotype was counted between two and nine times. The V and J genes are TRBV4-1 and TRBJ2-1, with 12 bases identical to TRBD2. Trimming cost V 1 base and J 8 bases; bases outside gene matches: 21. CDR1 is MGHRA, CDR2 YSYEKL, per germline. There are 21 residues in the CDR3. The CDR3 spells CASSQVSTTHTGLAGYHEQFF. CDR3 nucleotides: TGCGCCAGCAGCCAAGTTTCAACGACCCATACCGGACTAGCGGGATATCATGAGCAGTTCTTC.

This clonotype has more than one count but fewer than ten. The chain carries TRBV27 and TRBJ2-7; TRBD2 agrees at 10 bases. Germline lookup yields CDR1 MNHEY and CDR2 SMNVEV (reference sequence). With 8 bases clipped from V and 3 bases from J, the junction kept 4 bases outside the gene matches. The CDR3 consists of 13 residues. CDR3 in amino acids: CASASGSYYEQYF. CDR3 in DNA: TGTGCCAGCGCTAGCGGGAGTTACTACGAGCAGTACTTC.

The chain employs TRBV6-2 or TRBV6-3 and TRBJ1-1; D may be TRBD1 (6 bases). V was pared by 5 bases and J by 7 bases, with 14 bases between. Germline assignment: CDR1 MNHEY and CDR2 SVGEGT. The CDR3 is 13 amino acids. CDR3 protein: CASSDTGPVEAFF. The CDR3 DNA follows: TGTGCCAGCAGTGATACAGGGCCTGTTGAAGCTTTCTTT.

This clonotype was recorded a few times. The DNA of the CDR3 is TGTGCCAGCAGTGACAGCAGGGGAATTTATAATTCACCCCTCCACTTT. Amino acid sequence: CASSDSRGIYNSPLHF. The J gene is TRBJ1-6, the V gene TRBV25-1; weak D call: TRBD1 (6 bases). Germline CDR1 and CDR2: MGHDK and SYGVNS. Trimming took off 3 bases at V and 4 bases at J, with 13 bases between the two ends. The CDR3 has 16 residues.

This clonotype was seen only a few times. The J gene is TRBJ2-7, the V gene TRBV10-3; no definite D call. The assigned J gene may be wrong: the sequence end matches TRBJ2-5 better. The CDR3 spans 11 residues. Germline-derived CDR1 and CDR2 are ENHRY and SYGVKD. CDR3 nucleotide sequence: TGTGCCATCAGTGAGGCAGAGACCCAGTACTTC. Translated, it gives CAISEAETQYF.

Notes on this clonotype: One base away lies a much larger clone, so this may be a sequencing read error. The genes are TRBV29-1 and TRBJ2-7, with D unclear. Germline loops: CDR1 SQVTM, CDR2 ANQGSEA. Trimming pared 4 bases from V and 3 bases from J, leaving 7 bases between. This CDR3 comprises 11 residues. The CDR3 here is CSVVTSYEQYF. The CDR3 bases are TGCAGCGTTGTTACGAGCTACGAGCAGTACTTC.

The table lists this clonotype with a count of one. J is TRBJ2-1 and V is TRBV5-1; TRBD1 matches 9 bases. Germline V gene lookup returns CDR1 SGHRS and CDR2 YFSETQ. With 3 bases clipped from V and 3 bases from J, the junction kept 4 bases outside the gene matches. This CDR3 contains 15 residues. CDR3 in DNA: TGCGCCAGCAGCTCGGACAGGGGATACTACAATGAGCAGTTCTTC. The encoded protein is CASSSDRGYYNEQFF.

The chain links TRBV12-3 or TRBV12-4 to TRBJ2-1, with TRBD2 matching over 9 bases. This CDR3 contains 14 residues. After removal of 7 bases from V and 10 bases from J, the junction contained 11 bases not matched to a gene. CDR3 residues: CASTPSGGTWEQFF. In DNA form, the CDR3 reads TGTGCCAGCACTCCCAGCGGGGGGACGTGGGAGCAGTTCTTC.

The table lists this clonotype with a few counts. The V call is TRBV10-2, the J call TRBJ1-2; perhaps TRBD1 as D (5 bases). The V end lost 0 bases, the J end lost 8 bases, and 10 bases lay between the germline ends. The CDR3 contains 13 residues. The germline V gene encodes CDR1 WSHSY and CDR2 SAAADI. CDR3 region: CASSESEQGGYTF. DNA for the CDR3: TGCGCCAGCAGTGAGTCGGAGCAGGGCGGCTACACCTTC.

This chain links TRBV7-9 with TRBJ2-5; 7 bases map to TRBD2. This CDR3 contains 17 residues. Germline lookup yields CDR1 SEHNR and CDR2 FQNEAQ (reference sequence). Trimming at V came to 1 base and at J to 2 bases, leaving 10 bases not matched to a gene. As DNA, the CDR3 is TGTGCCAGCAGCTTAGGCTGGGGCGGGAGAGGTCAAGAGACCCAGTACTTC. Protein product: CASSLGWGGRGQETQYF.

This rearrangement joins TRBV5-1 to TRBJ2-1, with D maybe TRBD2 (5 bases). This CDR3 spans 15 amino acids. Germline CDR1 reads SGHRS; CDR2 reads YFSETQ. V lost 5 bases and J 0 bases, leaving 12 bases between the germline ends. CDR3 bases: TGCGCCAGCAGAGGAAGCGGTAGCTCCTACAATGAGCAGTTCTTC. Its translation: CASRGSGSSYNEQFF.

This clonotype was observed a handful of times. This sequence joins TRBV7-2 and TRBJ2-5; maybe TRBD1 (6 bases). Gene TRBJ2-7 matches the end of the DNA better, so the J call may be wrong. Germline V gene lookup returns CDR1 SGHTA and CDR2 FQGNSA. The CDR3 has 18 residues. In nucleotides, the CDR3 is TGTGCCAGCAGCTCAACCGGGACACAAGGGGCGCAAACCTACGAGCAGTACTTC. The encoded protein is CASSSTGTQGAQTYEQYF.

The CDR3 protein is CASSRSGGAVETQYF. The CDR3 region has the DNA TGTGCCAGCAGTCGAAGCGGGGGGGCCGTGGAGACCCAGTACTTC. The chain is built from TRBV27 and TRBJ2-5, with 10 nucleotides matching TRBD2. The CDR3 has 15 residues. Germline CDR1 reads MNHEY; CDR2 reads SMNVEV (reference sequence). Trimming removed 5 bases from V and 5 bases from J; junction bases left unmatched: 8.

The sample holds a few counts of this clonotype. The chain joins TRBV7-2 to TRBJ2-1, with 9 bases aligning to TRBD1. V trimming: 1 base; J trimming: 5 bases; junction bases outside the gene matches: 3. The CDR3 is 15 residues long. Germline CDR1 reads SGHTA; CDR2 reads FQGNSA. The CDR3 region is CASSLGGQGHNEQFF. DNA for the CDR3: TGTGCCAGCAGCTTAGGGGGACAGGGCCACAATGAGCAGTTCTTC.

The rearrangement joins TRBV29-1 to TRBJ1-5; 10 nucleotides align to TRBD1. Per germline, CDR1 SQVTM and CDR2 ANQGSEA. The length of the CDR3 is 14 residues. J lost 4 bases, V lost 7 bases, and 7 bases had no gene match. The CDR3 nucleotides read TGCAGCGCAAGATCGGGACAGGGGAATCAGCCCCAGCATTTT. It encodes CSARSGQGNQPQHF.